Included here is one T cell receptor beta chain sequence, with context. What it binds is unknown. Germline assignment: CDR1 SNHLY and CDR2 FYNNEI. This CDR3 is 14 amino acids long. The ends were cut back, 5 bases at V and 7 bases at J, with 15 bases in the middle. Produced via immunoSEQ multiplex PCR; TCRdb's table is partial and in-frame only. The sample lists 180,000 or so clones, 94% occurring once. This specimen belongs to a study of T cell responses to AZD1222 COVID-19 vaccine. Study overall: Second-dose schedules of about 4 or about 12 weeks were combined.

The study's findings and limits: Just five to seven people given AZD1222 tested seropositive at baseline. A mostly white British donor set with more females was recruited, and clonal diversity was possibly underestimated.

The receptor's source is an adult in good health. The V call is TRBV2, the J call TRBJ2-1; perhaps TRBD2 as D (6 bases). Sequencing used peripheral blood, obtained on day 0 of AZD1222 vaccination. The CDR3 loop reads CASSWNGGVNEQFF. CDR3 bases: TGTGCCAGCAGTTGGAACGGAGGGGTAAATGAGCAGTTCTTC.